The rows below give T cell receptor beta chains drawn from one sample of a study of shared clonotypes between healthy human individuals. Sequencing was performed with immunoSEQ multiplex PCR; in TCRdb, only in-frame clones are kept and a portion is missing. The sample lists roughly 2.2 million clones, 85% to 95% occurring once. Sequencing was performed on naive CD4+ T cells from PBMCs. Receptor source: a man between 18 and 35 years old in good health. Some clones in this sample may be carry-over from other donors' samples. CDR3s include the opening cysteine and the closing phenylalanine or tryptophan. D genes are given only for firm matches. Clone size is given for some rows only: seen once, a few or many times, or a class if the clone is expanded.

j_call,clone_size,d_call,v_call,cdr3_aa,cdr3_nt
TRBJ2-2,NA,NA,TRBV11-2,CASSLTRAGELFF,TGTGCCAGCAGCTTAACGAGGGCCGGGGAGCTGTTTTTT
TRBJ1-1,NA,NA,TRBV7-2,CASSPDRTDGAFF,TGTGCCAGCAGCCCAGACCGGACAGATGGAGCTTTCTTT
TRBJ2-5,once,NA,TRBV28,CASSFTDSQETQYF,TGTGCCAGCAGTTTCACAGACAGCCAAGAGACCCAGTACTTC
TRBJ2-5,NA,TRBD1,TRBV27,CASSLSYEGAPGETQYF,TGTGCCAGCAGTTTATCGTACGAGGGGGCGCCGGGGGAGACCCAGTACTTC
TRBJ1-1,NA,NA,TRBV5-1,CASMDPGVNTEAFF,TGCGCCAGCATGGATCCCGGAGTCAACACTGAAGCTTTCTTT
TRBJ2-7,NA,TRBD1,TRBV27,CASSLRPTLGQDLPYEQYF,TGTGCCAGCAGTTTACGACCGACGCTGGGACAGGACCTACCCTACGAGCAGTACTTC
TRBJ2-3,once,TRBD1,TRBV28,CASSLLVLRQGRSDTQYF,TGTGCCAGCAGTTTATTAGTTTTGAGACAGGGTAGATCAGATACGCAGTATTTT
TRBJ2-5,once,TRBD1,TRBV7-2,CASSRVGGRQETQYF,TGTGCCAGCAGCCGGGTAGGGGGCCGACAAGAGACCCAGTACTTC
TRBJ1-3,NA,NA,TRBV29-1,CSALQGQTGNTIYF,TGCAGCGCATTACAGGGCCAAACTGGAAACACCATATATTTT
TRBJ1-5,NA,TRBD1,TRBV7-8,CASSTGTEDYSNQPQHF,TGTGCCAGCAGCACCGGGACAGAAGACTATAGCAATCAGCCCCAGCATTTT
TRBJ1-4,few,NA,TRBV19,CASSMRGGEKLFF,TGTGCCAGTAGTATGCGGGGCGGGGAAAAACTGTTTTTT
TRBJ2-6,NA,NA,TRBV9,CASSGVSGANVLTF,TGTGCCAGCAGCGGAGTCTCTGGGGCCAACGTCCTGACTTTC
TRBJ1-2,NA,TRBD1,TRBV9,CASSARTGPYGYTF,TGTGCCAGCAGCGCCCGGACAGGTCCTTATGGCTACACCTTC
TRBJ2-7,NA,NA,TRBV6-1,CASSGDGYEQYF,TGTGCCAGCAGTGGCGACGGTTACGAGCAGTACTTC
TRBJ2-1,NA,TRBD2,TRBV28,CASSPVAGIYNEQFF,TGTGCCAGCAGCCCCGTAGCGGGGATCTACAATGAGCAGTTCTTC
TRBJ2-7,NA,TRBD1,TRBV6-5,CASSRDRRNPYEQYF,TGTGCCAGCAGTAGGGACAGGCGAAATCCCTACGAGCAGTACTTC
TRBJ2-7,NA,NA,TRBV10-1,CASSEGTGSYEQYF,TGCGCCAGCAGTGAGGGGACGGGATCCTACGAGCAGTACTTC
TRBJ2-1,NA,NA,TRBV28,CASSLEGRREQFF,TGTGCCAGCAGTTTGGAAGGACGGAGGGAGCAGTTCTTC
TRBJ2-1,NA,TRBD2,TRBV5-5,CASSFGRLAGGWEQFF,TGTGCCAGCAGCTTTGGTAGACTAGCGGGAGGATGGGAACAGTTCTTC
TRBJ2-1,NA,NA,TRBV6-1,CASSFHREYYNEQFF,TGTGCCAGCAGTTTTCATCGGGAATACTACAATGAGCAGTTCTTC
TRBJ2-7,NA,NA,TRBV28,CASSSTTTYEQYF,TGTGCCAGCAGTTCCACAACAACCTACGAGCAGTACTTC
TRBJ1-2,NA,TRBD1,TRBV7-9,CASSLVPDRGFGYTF,TGTGCCAGCAGCTTAGTTCCCGACAGGGGGTTTGGCTACACCTTC
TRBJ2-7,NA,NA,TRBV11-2,CASSLGGASYEQYF,TGTGCCAGCAGCTTAGGAGGCGCCTCCTACGAGCAGTACTTC
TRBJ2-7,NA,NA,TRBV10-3,CAIKGAGGSYEQYF,TGTGCCATCAAGGGGGCCGGGGGCTCCTACGAGCAGTACTTC
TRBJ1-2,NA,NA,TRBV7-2,CASSLVQGVNYGYTF,TGTGCCAGCAGCTTAGTGCAGGGAGTTAACTATGGCTACACCTTC
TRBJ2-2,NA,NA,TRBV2,CASSEEASGTGELFF,TGTGCCAGCAGTGAAGAGGCGAGCGGCACCGGGGAGCTGTTTTTT
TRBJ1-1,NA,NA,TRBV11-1,CASSLGWGHGGDDTEAFF,TGTGCCAGCAGCTTAGGTTGGGGCCACGGAGGGGATGACACTGAAGCTTTCTTT
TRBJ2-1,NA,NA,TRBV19,CASSMGRIIYNEQFF,TGTGCCAGTAGTATGGGCAGGATTATCTACAATGAGCAGTTCTTC
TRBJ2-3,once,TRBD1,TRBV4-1,CASSPEVPQGADTQYF,TGCGCCAGCAGCCCAGAGGTCCCTCAGGGGGCGGATACGCAGTATTTT
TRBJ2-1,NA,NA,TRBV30,CAWSQTMGEQFF,TGTGCCTGGAGCCAGACAATGGGAGAGCAGTTCTTC
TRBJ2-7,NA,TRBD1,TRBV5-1,CASSRSGTGFDEQYF,TGCGCCAGCAGCCGTTCCGGGACAGGGTTTGACGAGCAGTACTTC
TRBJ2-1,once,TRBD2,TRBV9,CASSVEGLASNEQFF,TGTGCCAGCAGCGTAGAGGGACTAGCCTCGAATGAGCAGTTCTTC
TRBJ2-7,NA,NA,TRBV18,CASSPNGRVGEQYF,TGTGCCAGCTCACCCAATGGCAGGGTGGGCGAGCAGTACTTC
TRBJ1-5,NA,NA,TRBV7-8,CASSLSISGYSNQPQHF,TGTGCCAGCAGCTTATCAATATCTGGGTATAGCAATCAGCCCCAGCATTTT
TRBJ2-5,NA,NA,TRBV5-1,CASSLKGQEETQYF,TGCGCCAGCAGCTTGAAAGGCCAGGAAGAGACCCAGTACTTC
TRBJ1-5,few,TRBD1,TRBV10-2,CASSLGTGVQPQHF,TGCGCCAGCAGTCTCGGGACAGGAGTCCAGCCCCAGCATTTT
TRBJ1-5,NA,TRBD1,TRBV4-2,CASSQAKTGGVRPQHF,TGTGCCAGCAGCCAAGCGAAGACAGGGGGTGTTCGTCCCCAGCATTTT
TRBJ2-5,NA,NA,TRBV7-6,CASSLGLSGGGQETQYF,TGTGCCAGCAGCTTAGGTCTTAGTGGGGGCGGACAAGAGACCCAGTACTTC
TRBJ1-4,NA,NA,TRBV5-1,CASSLGGNNEKLFF,TGCGCCAGCAGCTTGGGGGGGAACAATGAAAAACTGTTTTTT